This T cell receptor (beta chain) was identified during a study of regulatory T cells in long-lasting Graves disease. Indicated time point: newly diagnosed GD, antithyroid drugs for less than 3 months. RNA from PBMCs was the source of the TCR library. Relying on iRepertoire HTBI primers and Arm-PCR of CDR3 regions, the team built TCR beta libraries. TCRdb independently ran MiXCR on the multiplex PCR reads; one entry per CDR3 protein. The profile shows fewer than 650,000 distinct CDR3 sequences, about 16% of them singletons. This CDR3 spans 15 amino acids. Germline CDR1 MGHRA, CDR2 YSYEKL. Trimming left V 4 bases short and J 2 bases short, with 15 bases between. Only a few counts were recorded for this clonotype. The same data also contributed to another study, on T cells in Graves' hyperthyroidism and ophthalmopathy.

The clonotype was recovered from a man aged 18 to 29 with Graves disease. This sequence joins TRBV4-1 and TRBJ2-7; D is tentatively TRBD1 or TRBD2 (5 bases each). The sequencing used peripheral blood mononuclear cells (PBMCs), collected at new diagnosis, from a patient treated with antithyroid drugs. CDR3 nucleotides: TGCGCCAGCAGCCCCCTCCGGGACGGACCCTACGAGCAGTACTTC. It encodes CASSPLRDGPYEQYF.